This TCR beta chain came from a study of OX40 agonist ivuxolimab in advanced cancers. Background on the study: Patients took ivuxolimab, an agonistic anti-OX40 (CD134) antibody. A male proportion of 70% to 90% was recorded, with mean age around 64 years and range 23 to 79.

Data came from immunoSEQ multiplex PCR; TCRdb stores just in-frame clones and leaves some out. The table has 15,000 to 25,000 clones, over 70% seen once; the top ten hold 10% to 12%. This clone was counted a single time. The CDR3 runs to 14 residues. Trimming took off 0 bases at V and 2 bases at J, with 7 bases between the two ends. From germline, CDR1 is ENHRY and CDR2 SYGVKD. The clonotype originates from an adult with an advanced solid tumor such as melanoma, head and neck, liver or kidney cancer. The chain uses TRBV10-3 and TRBJ1-2; D remains unclear. The sequencing here drew on CD4+ or CD8+ T cells sorted from blood, taken in a trial of the OX40 agonist ivuxolimab. CDR3 sequence (DNA): TGTGCCATCAGTGAGTCCCCGGGCAACTATGGCTACACCTTC. This encodes CAISESPGNYGYTF.